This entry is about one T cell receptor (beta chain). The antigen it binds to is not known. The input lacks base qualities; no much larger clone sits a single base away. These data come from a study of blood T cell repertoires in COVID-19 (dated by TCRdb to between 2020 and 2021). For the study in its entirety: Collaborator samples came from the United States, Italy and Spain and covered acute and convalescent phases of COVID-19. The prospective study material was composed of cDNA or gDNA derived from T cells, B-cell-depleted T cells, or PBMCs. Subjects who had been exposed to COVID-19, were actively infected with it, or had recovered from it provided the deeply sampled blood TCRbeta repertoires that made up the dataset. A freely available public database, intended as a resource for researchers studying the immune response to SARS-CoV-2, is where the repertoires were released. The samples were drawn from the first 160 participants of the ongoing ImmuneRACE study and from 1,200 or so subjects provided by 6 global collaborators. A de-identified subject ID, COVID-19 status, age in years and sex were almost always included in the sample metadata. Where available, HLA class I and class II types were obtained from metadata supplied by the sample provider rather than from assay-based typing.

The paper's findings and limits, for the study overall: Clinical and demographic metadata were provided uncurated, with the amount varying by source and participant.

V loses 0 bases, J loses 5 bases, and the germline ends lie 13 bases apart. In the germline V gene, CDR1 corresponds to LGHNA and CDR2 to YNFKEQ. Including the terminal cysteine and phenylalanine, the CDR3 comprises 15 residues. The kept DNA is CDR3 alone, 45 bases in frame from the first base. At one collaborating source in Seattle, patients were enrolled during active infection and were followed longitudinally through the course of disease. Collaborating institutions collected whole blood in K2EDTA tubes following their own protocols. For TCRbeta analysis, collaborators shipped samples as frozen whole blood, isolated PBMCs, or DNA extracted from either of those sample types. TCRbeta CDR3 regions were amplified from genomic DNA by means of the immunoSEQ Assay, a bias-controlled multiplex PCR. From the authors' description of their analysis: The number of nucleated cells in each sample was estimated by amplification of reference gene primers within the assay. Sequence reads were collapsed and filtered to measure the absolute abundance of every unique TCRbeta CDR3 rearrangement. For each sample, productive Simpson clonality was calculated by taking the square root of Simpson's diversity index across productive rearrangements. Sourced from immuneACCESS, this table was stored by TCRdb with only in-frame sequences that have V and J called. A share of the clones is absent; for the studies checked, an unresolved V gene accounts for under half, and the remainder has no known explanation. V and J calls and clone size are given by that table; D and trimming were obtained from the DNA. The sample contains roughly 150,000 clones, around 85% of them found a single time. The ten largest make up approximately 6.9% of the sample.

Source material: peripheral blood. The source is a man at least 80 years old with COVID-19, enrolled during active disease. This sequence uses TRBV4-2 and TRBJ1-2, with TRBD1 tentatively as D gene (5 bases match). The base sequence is TGTGCCAGCAGCCAAGATCGGCAGGGTGATTATGGCTACACCTTC. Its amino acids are CASSQDRQGDYGYTF.